This T cell receptor beta chain was sequenced for a study of T cell responses to AZD1222 COVID-19 vaccine. For this clone: The antigen is not known.

General study points: Donors were largely white British and mainly female; clonal diversity was possibly underestimated.

TCRdb's table, derived via immunoSEQ multiplex PCR, lists solely in-frame clones and lacks some. The sample consists of about 150,000 clones, roughly nine tenths of them appearing once. V was shortened by 3 bases and J by 4 bases, with 14 bases between the two germline ends. This CDR3 spans 15 amino acids. Germline CDR1 and CDR2: SGHRS and YFSETQ. The sample here was peripheral blood, taken on day 0 of AZD1222 vaccination. The chain combines TRBV5-1 with TRBJ1-3, with D perhaps TRBD1 (6 bases). This sequence originates from an adult in good health. CDR3 sequence: CASSYDGRGGNTIYF. As DNA, the CDR3 is TGCGCCAGCAGCTACGACGGCAGGGGAGGAAACACCATATATTTT.